This paragraph covers one T cell receptor beta chain sequence. This record belongs to a study of PD-L1 blockade in urothelial cancer. Overall study context: Analyzed time points were 3 weeks (second dose) and 6 weeks after therapy began. Median T cell yield from blood was fewer than 150,000.

Profiling relied on immunoSEQ multiplex PCR, and the TCRdb table lists in-frame clones only, not all of them. The repertoire includes fewer than 50,000 clones, 79% of them detected once, and 8% to 13% sits in the top ten. The CDR3 totals 15 residues. Trimming took 0 bases from V and 6 from J, leaving 15 bases between them. The germline gives CDR1 SGHRS, CDR2 YFSETQ. Described time point: pretreatment peripheral blood. This sequence was found in a man aged 65-85 years with urothelial cancer. This chain links TRBV5-1 with TRBJ1-2, with D perhaps matching TRBD1 (5 bases). The sequencing here drew on PBMCs, taken around atezolizumab (anti-PD-L1) treatment. CDR3 loop: CASSLARVGADGYTF. In nucleotides, the CDR3 is TGCGCCAGCAGCTTGGCCCGCGTAGGGGCCGATGGCTACACCTTC.